Below are 16 T cell receptor beta chains sequenced from a single sample in a study of blood T cell repertoires in COVID-19. TCRdb's table, derived via immunoSEQ multiplex PCR, lists solely in-frame clones and lacks some. This table holds 150,000 to 200,000 clones, around 86% found once. The specimen was peripheral blood. All receptors come from a woman in her 30s with active or convalescent COVID-19.

V and J are TRBV19 and TRBJ1-1, with 9 bases that match TRBD1. Per germline, CDR1 LNHDA and CDR2 SQIVND (reference sequence). V lost 6 bases, J lost 7 bases, and 6 bases stayed unmatched. CDR3 length: 13 residues. As DNA, the CDR3 is TGTGCCAGTAGGGGACAGGGCGCAGATGAAGCTTTCTTT. Translating it yields CASRGQGADEAFF.

The V and J genes are TRBV28 and TRBJ2-2, with TRBD1 identical over 8 bases. Per germline, CDR1 MDHEN and CDR2 SYDVKM. V lost 6 bases to trimming and J lost 4 bases; unmatched junction nucleotides: 7. CDR3 length: 15 residues. This CDR3 is CASRNQGAGTGELFF. The CDR3 nucleotides are TGTGCCAGCAGAAATCAGGGGGCTGGCACCGGGGAGCTGTTTTTT.

V and J are TRBV10-3 and TRBJ2-7; 9 bases agree with TRBD1. This CDR3 spans 17 amino acids. Germline trimming cut 6 bases from V and 0 bases from J; bases unmatched to any gene: 12. Germline CDR1 and CDR2: ENHRY and SYGVKD. CDR3 protein: CAIRDSGTGTPSYEQYF. The CDR3 nucleotides are TGTGCCATCAGAGACTCCGGGACAGGGACCCCCTCCTACGAGCAGTACTTC.

This chain connects TRBV5-1 to TRBJ2-6, with 9 bases aligning to TRBD1. V lost 4 bases, J lost 0 bases, and 5 bases stayed unmatched. The CDR3 has 17 amino acids. The V gene's germline CDR1 is SGHRS and CDR2 YFSETQ. CDR3 amino acids: CASSPGTGSSGANVLTF. The CDR3 nucleotides read TGCGCCAGCAGCCCCGGGACAGGGAGCTCTGGGGCCAACGTCCTGACTTTC.

The V call is TRBV18, the J call TRBJ2-7; TRBD2 matches 7 bases. The CDR3 runs 16 residues. After removal of 4 bases from V and 7 bases from J, the junction contained 16 bases not matched to a gene. Germline V gene data show CDR1 as KGHSH and CDR2 as LQKENI. The CDR3 protein is CASSQMGSREYREQYF. The CDR3 DNA is TGTGCCAGCTCACAGATGGGTTCGCGGGAGTATCGGGAGCAGTACTTC.

V usage is TRBV10-3 and J usage is TRBJ2-1, with a tentative D call TRBD2 (6 bases). CDR3 size: 10 residues. Germline CDR1 ENHRY, CDR2 SYGVKD. The ends were cut back, 10 bases at V and 8 bases at J, with 9 bases in the middle. The CDR3 protein is CATWDYEQFF. The CDR3 nucleotides are TGTGCCACGTGGGACTATGAGCAGTTCTTC.

This chain links TRBV6-5 with TRBJ2-7; D is possibly TRBD2 (7 bases). The CDR3 length is 11 residues. Trimming cost V 11 bases and J 3 bases, with 11 bases left between them. From germline, CDR1 is MNHEY and CDR2 SVGAGI. The CDR3 DNA reads TGTGCCGCAAGGGGGGGCTACGAGCAGTACTTC. Its translation is CAARGGYEQYF.

This chain links TRBV28 with TRBJ2-1, with 8 positions matching TRBD2. J gave up 6 bases and V 3 bases, and 13 bases lay outside the gene matches. Germline CDR1 reads MDHEN; CDR2 reads SYDVKM. The CDR3 loop spans 17 amino acids. The CDR3, as DNA: TGTGCCAGCAGTTTTACGAATCGAGCGGGAGTGCTCAATGAGCAGTTCTTC. Its translation is CASSFTNRAGVLNEQFF.

This rearrangement joins TRBV7-6 to TRBJ1-1; D might be TRBD1 (6 bases). The germline gives CDR1 SGHVS, CDR2 FNYEAQ. Trimming stripped 2 bases from V and 2 bases from J, with 12 bases between. This CDR3 has 15 residues. The CDR3 is CASSLPQDSNTEAFF. CDR3 coding DNA: TGTGCCAGCAGCTTACCCCAGGACAGTAACACTGAAGCTTTCTTT.

The CDR3 region is CASSSWDRGLVEAFF. DNA for the CDR3: TGTGCCAGCAGTTCGTGGGACAGGGGGCTGGTTGAAGCTTTCTTT. This sequence joins TRBV28 and TRBJ1-1; 12 positions agree with TRBD1. The ends lost 4 bases at V and 7 bases at J; junction bases unmatched: 7. CDR3 size: 15 residues. Germline assignment: CDR1 MDHEN and CDR2 SYDVKM. The full variable domain, rest sourced from reference TRBV28 and TRBJ1-1, is DVKVTQSSRYLVKRTGEKVFLECVQDMDHENMFWYRQDPGLGLRLIYFSYDVKMKEKGDIPEGYSVSREKKERFSLILESASTNQTSMYLCASSSWDRGLVEAFFGQGTRLTVV.

The chain links TRBV7-6 to TRBJ2-1, with 12 bases matching TRBD2. The ends lost 2 bases at V and 9 bases at J; junction bases unmatched: 11. CDR1 and CDR2 (germline): SGHVS, FNYEAQ. The CDR3 contains 17 residues. CDR3 protein: CASSLFPPSSGGAEQFF. The CDR3, as DNA: TGTGCCAGCAGCTTATTTCCCCCTTCTAGCGGGGGGGCTGAGCAGTTCTTC.

Here the CDR3 reads CASRGQIQETQYF. The CDR3 DNA follows: TGTGCCAGCAGAGGACAGATCCAAGAGACCCAGTACTTC. This chain connects TRBV12-3 or TRBV12-4 to TRBJ2-5, with D possibly TRBD1 on 6 matching bases. The CDR3 has 13 amino acids. V gave up 6 bases and J gave up 1 base, with 9 bases separating them.

This sequence joins TRBV9 and TRBJ2-1, with 9 bases fitting TRBD2. V shed 0 bases and J 2 bases; nucleotides not matched to a gene: 3. This CDR3 comprises 16 residues. CDR1 SGDLS and CDR2 YYNGEE come from the germline V gene. The CDR3 coding sequence is TGTGCCAGCAGCGTAGCTGGCGGGGGGGCCTACAATGAGCAGTTCTTC. Translated: CASSVAGGGAYNEQFF.

The chain joins TRBV11-3 to TRBJ2-5; D may be TRBD1 (5 bases). Trimming pared 5 bases from V and 1 base from J, leaving 11 bases between. The germline V gene has CDR1 SGHNT and CDR2 YENEEA. CDR3 length: 14 amino acids. CDR3 residues: CASSPRQGQETQYF. CDR3 DNA: TGTGCCAGCAGCCCCCGCCAGGGCCAAGAGACCCAGTACTTC.

This chain connects TRBV29-1 to TRBJ2-3; D is undetermined. Looked up from germline, CDR1 is SQVTM and CDR2 is ANQGSEA. V lost 4 bases and J lost 3, with 5 bases in between. The CDR3 extends over 11 amino acids. The CDR3 region is CSVVPTDTQYF. CDR3 DNA sequence: TGCAGCGTTGTCCCTACAGATACGCAGTATTTT.

This clone occurred a few times. The rearrangement joins TRBV5-6 to TRBJ2-7, with TRBD1 as a possible D gene (5 bases). Trimming took 4 bases from V and 10 from J, leaving 15 bases between them. Germline V CDR1 and CDR2: SGHDT, YYEEEE. The CDR3 contains 12 residues. DNA for the CDR3: TGTGCCAGCAGCGGTGCCCCGACAGTACAGTACTTC. Translating it yields CASSGAPTVQYF.